Listed below are T cell receptor beta chains from one sample, sequenced in a study of OX40 agonist ivuxolimab in advanced cancers. Only in-frame clones appear in the TCRdb table, and some are missing; sequencing was by immunoSEQ multiplex PCR. The sample carries 43,000 or so clones, about 88% recorded once. The sample in question was CD4+ or CD8+ T cells sorted from blood, obtained in a trial of the OX40 agonist ivuxolimab. The receptors derive from an adult with an advanced solid tumor such as melanoma, head and neck, liver or kidney cancer. Each CDR3 is given with its conserved first and last residue. Each record gives: CDR3 protein, CDR3 DNA, J gene, clone size, D gene, V gene. D genes are given only for firm matches. A row's size may be missing; if present it is once, few, many or a size class.

CDR3 protein: CTSRGRADTGELFF
CDR3 DNA: TGCACCAGCAGAGGGAGGGCCGACACCGGGGAGCTGTTTTTT
J gene: TRBJ2-2
clone size: .
D gene: .
V gene: TRBV1

CDR3 protein: CASSPSARTGASNEQFF
CDR3 DNA: TGTGCCAGCTCACCCTCCGCCCGGACAGGGGCAAGCAATGAGCAGTTCTTC
J gene: TRBJ2-1
clone size: .
D gene: TRBD1
V gene: TRBV18

CDR3 protein: CASSPDRETQYF
CDR3 DNA: TGTGCCAGCTCACCAGACAGAGAGACCCAGTACTTC
J gene: TRBJ2-5
clone size: .
D gene: .
V gene: TRBV18

CDR3 protein: CASTPEIGFEQYF
CDR3 DNA: TGTGCCAGCACACCCGAGATTGGTTTCGAGCAGTACTTC
J gene: TRBJ2-7
clone size: once
D gene: .
V gene: TRBV6-5

CDR3 protein: CAISDRGWGYGYTF
CDR3 DNA: TGTGCCATCAGTGACCGGGGTTGGGGCTATGGCTACACCTTC
J gene: TRBJ1-2
clone size: .
D gene: .
V gene: TRBV10-3

CDR3 protein: CASSVAGFLDTQYF
CDR3 DNA: TGTGCCAGCAGCGTAGCAGGGTTTCTAGATACGCAGTATTTT
J gene: TRBJ2-3
clone size: .
D gene: .
V gene: TRBV9

CDR3 protein: CASRPTGTEQYF
CDR3 DNA: TGTGCCAGCAGACCTACAGGGACCGAGCAGTACTTC
J gene: TRBJ2-7
clone size: few
D gene: .
V gene: TRBV11-2

CDR3 protein: CASSSLGSAGGGTDTQYF
CDR3 DNA: TGTGCCAGCTCATCGCTAGGTTCAGCGGGAGGAGGCACAGATACGCAGTATTTT
J gene: TRBJ2-3
clone size: once
D gene: TRBD2
V gene: TRBV18

CDR3 protein: CASSQDRTTDTQYF
CDR3 DNA: TGCGCCAGCAGCCAAGACCGGACGACAGATACGCAGTATTTT
J gene: TRBJ2-3
clone size: .
D gene: .
V gene: TRBV4-1

CDR3 protein: CASSLRGPTINEKLFF
CDR3 DNA: TGTGCCAGCAGCCTCCGGGGACCGACCATTAATGAAAAACTGTTTTTT
J gene: TRBJ1-4
clone size: few
D gene: .
V gene: TRBV14

CDR3 protein: CASRILAGGSSYNEQFF
CDR3 DNA: TGTGCCAGTCGAATCCTAGCGGGAGGAAGCTCCTACAATGAGCAGTTCTTC
J gene: TRBJ2-1
clone size: .
D gene: TRBD2
V gene: TRBV19

CDR3 protein: CASRPQPMNTEAFF
CDR3 DNA: TGTGCCAGCAGGCCACAACCTATGAACACTGAAGCTTTCTTT
J gene: TRBJ1-1
clone size: .
D gene: .
V gene: TRBV9

CDR3 protein: CSVGTGLAGSYEQYF
CDR3 DNA: TGCAGCGTTGGCACGGGACTAGCGGGATCCTACGAGCAGTACTTC
J gene: TRBJ2-7
clone size: .
D gene: TRBD2
V gene: TRBV29-1

CDR3 protein: CSVEKGTSDLREQYF
CDR3 DNA: TGCAGCGTTGAAAAAGGGACCTCAGACTTACGCGAGCAGTACTTC
J gene: TRBJ2-7
clone size: few
D gene: .
V gene: TRBV29-1

CDR3 protein: CASSLDRVYIDTQYF
CDR3 DNA: TGTGCCAGCAGTCTTGACAGGGTTTATATCGATACGCAGTATTTT
J gene: TRBJ2-3
clone size: .
D gene: TRBD1
V gene: TRBV27

CDR3 protein: CASYPGGTTANYGYTF
CDR3 DNA: TGTGCCAGTTACCCTGGGGGGACGACAGCTAACTATGGCTACACCTTC
J gene: TRBJ1-2
clone size: once
D gene: .
V gene: TRBV19

CDR3 protein: CASTGRARAGANVLTF
CDR3 DNA: TGTGCCAGCACAGGCAGGGCGCGGGCTGGGGCCAACGTCCTGACTTTC
J gene: TRBJ2-6
clone size: .
D gene: .
V gene: TRBV2

CDR3 protein: CASSGRQGGGNTIYF
CDR3 DNA: TGTGCCAGCAGTGGCCGACAGGGTGGTGGAAACACCATATATTTT
J gene: TRBJ1-3
clone size: .
D gene: TRBD1
V gene: TRBV6-1

CDR3 protein: CASGLLSPNQPQHF
CDR3 DNA: TGTGCCAGCGGTTTACTCAGCCCCAATCAGCCCCAGCATTTT
J gene: TRBJ1-5
clone size: .
D gene: .
V gene: TRBV28

CDR3 protein: CAWGRRGGRAYNEQFF
CDR3 DNA: TGTGCCTGGGGTCGCCGTGGCGGGAGGGCCTACAATGAGCAGTTCTTC
J gene: TRBJ2-1
clone size: .
D gene: TRBD2
V gene: TRBV30

CDR3 protein: CASSLEGGYTEAFF
CDR3 DNA: TGTGCCAGCAGTTTAGAAGGGGGGTACACTGAAGCTTTCTTT
J gene: TRBJ1-1
clone size: .
D gene: .
V gene: TRBV27

CDR3 protein: CASGRSGSSYNEQFF
CDR3 DNA: TGTGCCAGCGGGCGCAGCGGGAGTTCCTACAATGAGCAGTTCTTC
J gene: TRBJ2-1
clone size: .
D gene: TRBD2
V gene: TRBV11-3

CDR3 protein: CASSSIEGYYGYTF
CDR3 DNA: TGTGCCAGCAGCTCCATTGAGGGGTACTATGGCTACACCTTC
J gene: TRBJ1-2
clone size: .
D gene: .
V gene: TRBV11-2

CDR3 protein: CASSLVADTYGYTF
CDR3 DNA: TGTGCCAGCAGCTTAGTGGCGGATACCTATGGCTACACCTTC
J gene: TRBJ1-2
clone size: .
D gene: .
V gene: TRBV7-2

CDR3 protein: CASTITGTGAFF
CDR3 DNA: TGTGCCAGTACTATAACCGGGACAGGAGCTTTCTTT
J gene: TRBJ1-1
clone size: .
D gene: TRBD1
V gene: TRBV19

CDR3 protein: CASSYLPTSQYF
CDR3 DNA: TGTGCCAGCAGTTACCTACCGACCTCACAGTACTTC
J gene: TRBJ2-7
clone size: .
D gene: .
V gene: TRBV6-6

CDR3 protein: CASSLFADTQYF
CDR3 DNA: TGTGCCAGCAGCTTATTTGCAGATACGCAGTATTTT
J gene: TRBJ2-3
clone size: .
D gene: .
V gene: TRBV11-2

CDR3 protein: CASSPRQGTDTQYF
CDR3 DNA: TGTGCCAGCTCACCCAGGCAGGGCACAGATACGCAGTATTTT
J gene: TRBJ2-3
clone size: .
D gene: .
V gene: TRBV18

CDR3 protein: CASNRYRGGNEQFF
CDR3 DNA: TGTGCCAGCAATAGGTACAGGGGCGGCAATGAGCAGTTCTTC
J gene: TRBJ2-1
clone size: .
D gene: TRBD1
V gene: TRBV28

CDR3 protein: CASSQPSSGLASSYEQYF
CDR3 DNA: TGCGCCAGCAGCCAGCCCTCATCCGGACTAGCGAGCTCCTACGAGCAGTACTTC
J gene: TRBJ2-7
clone size: once
D gene: TRBD2
V gene: TRBV4-1

CDR3 protein: CASSPRKGGALQETQYF
CDR3 DNA: TGTGCCAGCTCACCGAGGAAAGGGGGCGCTCTCCAAGAGACCCAGTACTTC
J gene: TRBJ2-5
clone size: .
D gene: TRBD1
V gene: TRBV18